The 17 T cell receptor beta chains listed next were all sequenced from one sample in a study of blood T cell repertoires in COVID-19. Here immunoSEQ multiplex PCR was the method, and the copy in TCRdb shows in-frame clones only, minus some. Counted here are about 190,000 clones, about four fifths occurring once; the ten biggest clones make up under 12%. Sequencing was carried out using peripheral blood. The receptors shown here come from a woman aged 80 or older with active or convalescent COVID-19.

This chain links TRBV5-1 with TRBJ1-1; no firm D call. CDR3 length equals 15 residues. Per the germline V gene, CDR1 is SGHRS and CDR2 is YFSETQ. V dropped 0 bases and J dropped 1 base, with 10 bases sitting between them. CDR3 amino acids: CASSLGTFSNTEAFF. CDR3 DNA sequence: TGCGCCAGCAGCTTGGGAACATTTTCGAACACTGAAGCTTTCTTT.

V gene TRBV6-5 combines with J gene TRBJ1-5; no reliable D call. The CDR3 contains 14 residues. The germline V gene has CDR1 MNHEY and CDR2 SVGAGI. V was clipped by 6 bases and J by 0 bases, with 9 bases between them. The CDR3 nucleotides read TGTGCCAGCAGATCTAGTTATAGCAATCAGCCCCAGCATTTT. Translated: CASRSSYSNQPQHF.

The CDR3 loop is CASSQGHLILYEQYF. The CDR3, as DNA: TGTGCCAGCAGCCAAGGACACCTGATTCTCTACGAGCAGTACTTC. The V call is TRBV3-1 (or the pseudogene TRBV3-2), the J call TRBJ2-7; the D is unclear. Trimming took off 1 base at V and 3 bases at J, with 13 bases between the two ends. Germline V gene sequence: CDR1 LGHDT, CDR2 YNNKEL (reference sequence). CDR3 size: 15 residues.

This clone appeared a single time. CDR3 residues: CASRDRGGVGTEAFF. Here the CDR3 DNA reads TGTGCCAGCAGAGACAGAGGGGGGGTAGGCACTGAAGCTTTCTTT. V is TRBV28 and J is TRBJ1-1; maybe TRBD1 (6 bases). There are 15 residues in the CDR3. Between the trimmed V and J ends, which lost 6 bases and 4 bases, there was a span of 18 bases. Germline CDR1 is MDHEN and CDR2 is SYDVKM.

This rearrangement joins TRBV21-1 to TRBJ2-5; the D call of TRBD2 is as the table states it, not checked on the DNA. TRBV21-1 is annotated as a pseudogene. The CDR3 is 18 amino acids. CDR3 loop: CASSIHKTSGRDRETQYF. CDR3 bases: TGTGCCAGCAGCATCCACAAGACTAGCGGGAGGGATCGGGAGACCCAGTACTTC.

The CDR3 protein is CASSLEYGGGQPQHF. For the CDR3, the DNA is TGTGCCAGCAGCTTGGAGTATGGGGGCGGGCAGCCCCAGCATTTT. The genes are TRBV7-8 and TRBJ1-5, with D perhaps TRBD1 (6 bases). CDR1 SGHVS and CDR2 FQNEAQ come from the germline V gene. V lost 3 bases to trimming and J lost 7 bases, with 16 bases between them. This CDR3 region has 15 residues.

The chain carries TRBV6-6 and TRBJ2-4; TRBD1 matches at 10 bases. Looked up from germline, CDR1 is MNHNY and CDR2 is SVGAGI (reference sequence). The CDR3 totals 15 residues. After removal of 2 bases from V and 5 bases from J, the junction contained 3 bases not matched to a gene. CDR3 in DNA: TGTGCCAGCAGTTACGTTGGGACAGGGGAAAACATTCAGTACTTC. This translates into CASSYVGTGENIQYF.

This sequence joins TRBV2 and TRBJ2-1; 9 nucleotides match TRBD1. Germline values: CDR1 SNHLY, CDR2 FYNNEI. V gave up 4 bases and J gave up 3 bases; unmatched junction bases: 1. CDR3 length equals 14 residues. Here the CDR3 reads CASSAGQGYNEQFF. The CDR3 nucleotides read TGTGCCAGCAGTGCGGGACAGGGCTACAATGAGCAGTTCTTC.

The V gene is TRBV6-4, the J gene TRBJ2-7, with D perhaps TRBD2 (6 bases). V was cut by 6 bases and J by 4 bases, with 13 bases left in between. Germline V gene data show CDR1 as MRHNA and CDR2 as SNTAGT. The CDR3 totals 13 residues. The CDR3 sequence: CASSRELGYEQYF. In DNA form, the CDR3 reads TGTGCCAGCAGCCGGGAGTTGGGGTACGAGCAGTACTTC.

The chain is built from TRBV9 and TRBJ1-2; no clear D gene. Per germline, CDR1 SGDLS and CDR2 YYNGEE. V was pared by 0 bases and J by 3 bases, with 12 bases between. The CDR3 contains 15 residues. CDR3 DNA sequence: TGTGCCAGCAGCGTAGCGCTGGTCGCAGACTATGGCTACACCTTC. Encoded protein: CASSVALVADYGYTF.

The chain combines TRBV18 with TRBJ2-2, with 9 bases identical to TRBD1. The germline V gene encodes CDR1 KGHSH and CDR2 LQKENI. V was pared by 1 base and J by 6 bases, with 12 bases of the junction left unmatched. There are 18 residues in the CDR3. The CDR3 spells CASSPLERIGTGPGELFF. The CDR3 nucleotides are TGTGCCAGCTCACCACTCGAGAGAATAGGGACAGGGCCCGGGGAGCTGTTTTTT.

This clone showed up just a few times. V usage is TRBV10-3 and J usage is TRBJ1-2, with a tentative D call TRBD1 (5 bases). CDR3 length: 19 residues. Germline V gene lookup returns CDR1 ENHRY and CDR2 SYGVKD. Trimming shortened V by 1 base and J by 0 bases, and 21 bases separated the two germline ends. Written as DNA, the CDR3 is TGTGCCATCAGTGAGTGGGGCCAGACAAGAGCCCTAGCTAACTATGGCTACACCTTC. Translating it yields CAISEWGQTRALANYGYTF.

The chain couples TRBV5-4 to TRBJ2-6; D may be TRBD1 (6 bases). This CDR3 is built from 16 residues. CDR1 SGHNT and CDR2 YYREEE come from the germline V gene (reference sequence). Trimming removed 4 bases from V and 4 bases from J, with 15 bases in between. CDR3 DNA sequence: TGTGCCAGCAGCGGACCCAGGGGTGGAGGGGCCAACGTCCTGACTTTC. Translation: CASSGPRGGGANVLTF.

This clone was counted a few times. The gene calls are TRBV5-1 and TRBJ2-7, with a tentative D call TRBD1 (6 bases). Per germline, CDR1 SGHRS and CDR2 YFSETQ. The CDR3 has 15 amino acids. Trimming shortened V by 2 bases and J by 5 bases, and 17 bases separated the two germline ends. The CDR3 here is CASSLEGVVWHEQYF. CDR3 coding DNA: TGCGCCAGCAGCTTAGAGGGGGTTGTTTGGCACGAGCAGTACTTC. The whole variable domain, remainder taken from reference TRBV5-1 and TRBJ2-7, is KAGVTQTPRYLIKTRGQQVTLSCSPISGHRSVSWYQQTPGQGLQFLFEYFSETQRNKGNFPGRFSGRQFSNSRSEMNVSTLELGDSALYLCASSLEGVVWHEQYFGPGTRLTVT.

This clone appeared once. The chain links TRBV29-1 to TRBJ2-2, with 10 positions matching TRBD2. This CDR3 comprises 13 residues. V was pared by 7 bases and J by 6 bases, with 5 bases of the junction left unmatched. Germline assignment: CDR1 SQVTM and CDR2 ANQGSEA. The CDR3 here is CSGTSGDSGELFF. The DNA for the CDR3 is TGCAGCGGCACTAGCGGGGATTCCGGGGAGCTGTTTTTT.

In its sample, this clone was seen a few times. The V and J genes are TRBV3-1 (or the pseudogene TRBV3-2) and TRBJ1-6; D is ambiguous. Trimming pared 1 base from V and 12 bases from J, leaving 16 bases between. CDR3 length: 15 residues. Germline V lookup: CDR1 LGHDT, CDR2 YNNKEL (reference sequence). The CDR3 nucleotides read TGTGCCAGCAGCCAAGTCTCGAAGGACTCACAACCCCTCCACTTT. Translating it yields CASSQVSKDSQPLHF.

V is TRBV5-4 and J is TRBJ2-3; D is ambiguous. The V and J ends lost 3 bases and 2 bases respectively, with 13 bases between them. CDR3 size: 15 residues. CDR1 and CDR2 (germline): SGHNT, YYREEE (reference sequence). The chain's CDR3 is CASSSDNRHTDTQYF. The DNA of the CDR3 is TGTGCCAGCAGCTCCGACAATCGTCACACAGATACGCAGTATTTT.